The 30 T cell receptor beta chains in this list originate from one sample, sequenced in a study of blood T cell repertoires in COVID-19. Profiling relied on immunoSEQ multiplex PCR, and the TCRdb table lists in-frame clones only, not all of them. There are about 160,000 clones in the sample; about 80% occur only once, and around 3.2% lies in the top ten. Sequencing was carried out using PBMCs or T cells enriched from blood (not recorded which). All receptors come from a woman in her sixties who had recovered from COVID-19.

The chain recombines TRBV7-9 with TRBJ2-1, with D hard to call. The CDR3 has 13 residues. Trimming took off 3 bases at V and 7 bases at J, with 10 bases between the two ends. Germline loops: CDR1 SEHNR, CDR2 FQNEAQ (reference sequence). This CDR3 is CASSFRSVNEQFF. CDR3 coding DNA: TGTGCCAGCAGCTTTCGCTCAGTAAATGAGCAGTTCTTC.

The J gene is TRBJ2-5, the V gene TRBV7-8; D may be TRBD2 (6 bases). Trimming took off 1 base at V and 5 bases at J, with 14 bases between the two ends. This CDR3 spans 15 amino acids. CDR1 is SGHVS, CDR2 FQNEAQ, per germline. CDR3 residues: CASSLGPGTWETQYF. DNA of the CDR3: TGTGCCAGCAGCTTAGGCCCCGGGACTTGGGAGACCCAGTACTTC. The whole variable domain, filled in from reference TRBV7-8 and TRBJ2-5, reads GAGVSQSPRYKVAKRGQDVALRCDPISGHVSLFWYQQALGQGPEFLTYFQNEAQLDKSGLPSDRFFAERPEGSVSTLKIQRTQQEDSAVYLCASSLGPGTWETQYFGPGTRLLVL.

The chain carries TRBV9 and TRBJ1-6; D is perhaps TRBD1 (5 bases). V shed 0 bases and J shed 5 bases, with 9 bases lying between them. This CDR3 has 15 residues. Germline V gene lookup returns CDR1 SGDLS and CDR2 YYNGEE. DNA of the CDR3: TGTGCCAGCAGCGTAGATGGGGGGGATAATTCACCCCTCCACTTT. Its translation: CASSVDGGDNSPLHF.

V is TRBV6-5 and J is TRBJ2-1, with 8 bases matching TRBD2. The CDR3 runs 13 residues. Germline CDR1 reads MNHEY; CDR2 reads SVGAGI. Unmatched junction bases numbered 3, after V lost 4 bases and J lost 7 bases. This CDR3 is CASSSGGANEQFF. Written as DNA, the CDR3 is TGTGCCAGCAGTTCGGGGGGGGCTAATGAGCAGTTCTTC.

The chain employs TRBV6-1 and TRBJ1-3; D is ambiguous. The CDR3 extends over 15 amino acids. Per germline, CDR1 MNHNS and CDR2 SASEGT. V lost 0 bases and J 4 bases, leaving 10 bases between the germline ends. The CDR3, as DNA: TGTGCCAGCAGTGAAGCGGGAGGGAAGGGAAACACCATATATTTT. It yields the protein CASSEAGGKGNTIYF.

The CDR3 DNA reads TGTGCCTGGAGTGTGGGGGGGGCGGACGAGCAGTACTTC. This gives the protein CAWSVGGADEQYF. The V call is TRBV30, the J call TRBJ2-7; tentative D call: TRBD2 (7 bases). The CDR3 totals 13 residues. Trimming shortened V by 0 bases and J by 5 bases, and 11 bases separated the two germline ends. The germline V gene has CDR1 GTSNPN and CDR2 SVGIG (reference sequence).

The chain joins TRBV9 to TRBJ1-3, with unresolved D. V was clipped by 4 bases and J by 0 bases, with 5 bases between them. Germline lookup yields CDR1 SGDLS and CDR2 YYNGEE. This CDR3 has 13 amino acids. The CDR3 spells CASSSHSGNTIYF. The CDR3 DNA is TGTGCCAGCAGCTCCCACTCTGGAAACACCATATATTTT.

The chain joins TRBV5-1 to TRBJ2-3, with D tentatively TRBD2 (7 bases). The V gene lost 2 bases and the J gene lost 5 bases, with 18 bases spanning the gap. The germline V gene has CDR1 SGHRS and CDR2 YFSETQ. The CDR3 runs to 16 residues. CDR3 region: CASSFSGRGAVDTQYF. The CDR3 nucleotides are TGCGCCAGCAGCTTTTCGGGTCGGGGGGCCGTAGATACGCAGTATTTT.

The chain combines TRBV3-1 (or the pseudogene TRBV3-2) with TRBJ1-1, with TRBD1 as a possible D gene (6 bases). Germline V gene lookup returns CDR1 LGHDT and CDR2 YNNKEL (reference sequence). Trimming shortened V by 3 bases and J by 0 bases, and 8 bases separated the two germline ends. This CDR3 spans 14 amino acids. The CDR3 DNA reads as TGTGCCAGCAGCCACGGGACATTGAACACTGAAGCTTTCTTT. Translated, it gives CASSHGTLNTEAFF.

The V and J genes are TRBV6-1 and TRBJ2-7; D may be TRBD2 (6 bases). The CDR3 is made up of 14 amino acids. Germline V CDR1 and CDR2: MNHNS, SASEGT. Trimming took off 1 base at V and 0 bases at J, with 7 bases between the two ends. In nucleotides, the CDR3 is TGTGCCAGCAGTGAAGAGGAGGGCTCCTACGAGCAGTACTTC. It encodes CASSEEEGSYEQYF.

The V call is TRBV25-1, the J call TRBJ1-2; D unclear. The V and J ends lost 6 bases and 2 bases respectively, with 4 bases between them. Germline V CDR1 and CDR2: MGHDK, SYGVNS. The CDR3 length is 11 residues. This CDR3 is CASRQNYGYTF. The DNA for the CDR3 is TGTGCCAGCAGACAGAACTATGGCTACACCTTC.

This clone has ten or more counts. This rearrangement joins TRBV10-3 to TRBJ1-5; 8 nucleotides match TRBD1. V lost 8 bases to trimming and J lost 2 bases; unmatched junction nucleotides: 2. The CDR3 sequence is 13 residues long. CDR1 and CDR2 from the germline V gene are ENHRY and SYGVKD. The chain's CDR3 is CAIGGQGNQPQHF. As DNA, the CDR3 is TGTGCCATCGGGGGACAGGGCAATCAGCCCCAGCATTTT.

CDR3 sequence reads: CAWSIGTGSNEQFF. The CDR3, as DNA: TGTGCCTGGAGTATTGGGACTGGATCGAATGAGCAGTTCTTC. This rearrangement joins TRBV30 to TRBJ2-1; a weak D match, TRBD2 (6 bases). Per germline, CDR1 GTSNPN and CDR2 SVGIG (reference sequence). Trimming took off 2 bases at V and 7 bases at J, with 15 bases between the two ends. The CDR3 is 14 amino acids.

The chain recombines TRBV10-2 with TRBJ2-3; D remains unclear. V lost 4 bases, J lost 8 bases, and 10 bases lay in between. Germline V gene lookup returns CDR1 WSHSY and CDR2 SAAADI. The CDR3 totals 12 residues. CDR3 region: CASSGKSSTQYF. The CDR3 nucleotides read TGCGCCAGCAGTGGAAAGTCGAGTACGCAGTATTTT.

The rearrangement joins TRBV2 to TRBJ2-7; D is unresolved. The V end was cut by 6 bases, the J end by 3 bases, with 6 bases between. CDR3 size: 11 residues. CDR1 and CDR2 (germline): SNHLY, FYNNEI. The CDR3 reads CASRAGYEQYF. CDR3 DNA sequence: TGTGCCAGCAGGGCAGGCTACGAGCAGTACTTC.

The rearrangement uses TRBV30 and TRBJ2-7; D is possibly TRBD1 (6 bases). V dropped 1 base and J dropped 6 bases, with 13 bases sitting between them. Looked up from germline, CDR1 is GTSNPN and CDR2 is SVGIG (reference sequence). This CDR3 is built from 13 residues. Here the CDR3 DNA reads TGTGCCTGGAGTGGTAACAGGGTGGGCGAGCAGTACTTC. It specifies CAWSGNRVGEQYF.

This sequence joins TRBV9 and TRBJ2-3; D unresolved. The CDR3 totals 13 residues. Trimming took off 0 bases at V and 6 bases at J, with 8 bases between the two ends. The germline V gene has CDR1 SGDLS and CDR2 YYNGEE. This CDR3 reads CASSVATVDTQYF. The CDR3 DNA follows: TGTGCCAGCAGCGTAGCTACCGTGGATACGCAGTATTTT. Full variable domain (missing parts from reference TRBV9 and TRBJ2-3): DSGVTQTPKHLITATGQRVTLRCSPRSGDLSVYWYQQSLDQGLQFLIQYYNGEERAKGNILERFSAQQFPDLHSELNLSSLELGDSALYFCASSVATVDTQYFGPGTRLTVL.

The V call is TRBV9, the J call TRBJ2-5; D remains ambiguous. The length of the CDR3 is 12 residues. CDR1 is SGDLS and CDR2 is YYNGEE in the germline V gene. The V and J ends lost 4 bases and 4 bases respectively, with 8 bases between them. The CDR3 bases are TGTGCCAGCAGCAGCCAAGCAGAGACCCAGTACTTC. This encodes CASSSQAETQYF.

The chain combines TRBV5-1 with TRBJ2-2; the match to TRBD2 covers 10 bases. This CDR3 is built from 16 residues. Trimming at V came to 2 bases and at J to 4 bases, leaving 5 bases not matched to a gene. The V gene's germline CDR1 is SGHRS and CDR2 YFSETQ. Written as DNA, the CDR3 is TGCGCCAGCAGCTTTACAGCGGGGGGGTCCACCGGGGAGCTGTTTTTT. This encodes CASSFTAGGSTGELFF.

The chain is built from TRBV6-2 or TRBV6-3 and TRBJ1-2, with 9 positions matching TRBD1. The CDR3 loop spans 16 amino acids. Trimming took 5 bases from V and 6 from J; bases not matched to a gene: 13. CDR1 and CDR2 from the germline V gene are MNHEY and SVGEGT. The CDR3 loop reads CASSRSPGQGFNGYTF. Here the CDR3 DNA reads TGTGCCAGCAGTAGGTCTCCGGGACAGGGCTTCAATGGCTACACCTTC.

The CDR3 DNA reads TGTGCCAGCAGCCAACTAGGGGGCAGTCTCTATGGCTACACCTTC. Residues: CASSQLGGSLYGYTF. V gene TRBV14 combines with J gene TRBJ1-2; 7 bases are shared with TRBD1. V shed 2 bases and J 4 bases; nucleotides not matched to a gene: 7. The CDR3 consists of 15 residues. Germline lookup yields CDR1 SGHDN and CDR2 FVKESK.

The V and J genes are TRBV5-5 and TRBJ2-3; 12 positions agree with TRBD1. Trimming at V came to 0 bases and at J to 4 bases, leaving 6 bases not matched to a gene. Germline CDR1 SGHKS, CDR2 YYEKEE (reference sequence). The CDR3 length is 17 residues. The DNA of the CDR3 is TGTGCCAGCAGCTTGGCCCCGGGGACAGGGGGCCCAGATACGCAGTATTTT. It translates to CASSLAPGTGGPDTQYF.

The V call is TRBV5-6, the J call TRBJ1-1, with 10 bases lining up with TRBD1. After removal of 3 bases from V and 4 bases from J, the junction contained 0 bases not matched to a gene. Germline V lookup: CDR1 SGHDT, CDR2 YYEEEE. The CDR3 is made up of 13 amino acids. CDR3 sequence reads: CASSWTGGTEAFF. The CDR3 region has the DNA TGTGCCAGCAGCTGGACAGGGGGCACTGAAGCTTTCTTT.

This clone was counted once. The chain links TRBV5-1 to TRBJ1-2; D ambiguous. The CDR3 sequence is 15 residues long. The germline V gene encodes CDR1 SGHRS and CDR2 YFSETQ. V was pared by 2 bases and J by 2 bases, with 13 bases between. This CDR3 is CASSFSIQSNYGYTF. In DNA form, the CDR3 reads TGCGCCAGCAGCTTTTCAATACAGAGCAACTATGGCTACACCTTC.

This clone was observed a single time. The genes are TRBV19 and TRBJ2-1, with 7 bases that match TRBD1. The trim removed 7 bases at V and 7 bases at J, leaving 10 bases unmatched. The CDR3 sequence is 14 residues long. Germline CDR1 is LNHDA and CDR2 is SQIVND (reference sequence). The CDR3: CASIARGRGNEQFF. The CDR3 nucleotides are TGTGCCAGTATCGCCAGGGGGAGAGGGAATGAGCAGTTCTTC.

At least ten counts were recorded for this clone. This chain uses TRBV9 with TRBJ1-3, with D hard to call. The CDR3 loop spans 14 amino acids. Trimming shortened V by 1 base and J by 0 bases, and 5 bases separated the two germline ends. CDR1 SGDLS and CDR2 YYNGEE come from the germline V gene. CDR3 coding DNA: TGTGCCAGCAGCGTACTAGGCTCTGGAAACACCATATATTTT. This gives the protein CASSVLGSGNTIYF.

V and J are TRBV18 and TRBJ1-1, with D maybe TRBD1 (6 bases). The germline V gene has CDR1 KGHSH and CDR2 LQKENI. This CDR3 has 14 amino acids. The V end lost 5 bases, the J end lost 0 bases, and 10 bases lay between the germline ends. The chain's CDR3 is CASSAGVLNTEAFF. The DNA for the CDR3 is TGTGCCAGCTCAGCAGGGGTCCTGAACACTGAAGCTTTCTTT.

The rearrangement links TRBV2 to TRBJ2-1, with 11 bases matching TRBD2. CDR1 and CDR2 (germline): SNHLY, FYNNEI. The V segment lost 3 bases and the J segment 4 bases; nucleotides outside the gene matches: 2. The CDR3 consists of 15 residues. The DNA for the CDR3 is TGTGCCAGCAGTGAGGGACTAGCGGTGTACAATGAGCAGTTCTTC. Translated: CASSEGLAVYNEQFF.

The chain combines TRBV4-1 with TRBJ1-1, with D possibly being TRBD1 (6 bases). Trimming took 0 bases from V and 10 from J, leaving 12 bases between them. This CDR3 has 13 amino acids. CDR1 and CDR2 from the germline V gene are MGHRA and YSYEKL. The CDR3 region is CASSQEWDKGAFF. In DNA form, the CDR3 reads TGCGCCAGCAGCCAAGAATGGGACAAGGGAGCTTTCTTT.

The table lists this clone with many counts. Other nucleotide sequences in the sample specify the same CDR3. The chain employs TRBV5-1 and TRBJ2-5; 11 bases are a match to TRBD1. Germline V CDR1 and CDR2: SGHRS, YFSETQ. The V gene end was trimmed by 2 bases and the J gene end by 2 bases; junction bases not matched to a gene: 2. This CDR3 is 15 amino acids long. As DNA, the CDR3 is TGCGCCAGCAGCTTAGGGACAGGGGGACAAGAGACCCAGTACTTC. Residues: CASSLGTGGQETQYF.